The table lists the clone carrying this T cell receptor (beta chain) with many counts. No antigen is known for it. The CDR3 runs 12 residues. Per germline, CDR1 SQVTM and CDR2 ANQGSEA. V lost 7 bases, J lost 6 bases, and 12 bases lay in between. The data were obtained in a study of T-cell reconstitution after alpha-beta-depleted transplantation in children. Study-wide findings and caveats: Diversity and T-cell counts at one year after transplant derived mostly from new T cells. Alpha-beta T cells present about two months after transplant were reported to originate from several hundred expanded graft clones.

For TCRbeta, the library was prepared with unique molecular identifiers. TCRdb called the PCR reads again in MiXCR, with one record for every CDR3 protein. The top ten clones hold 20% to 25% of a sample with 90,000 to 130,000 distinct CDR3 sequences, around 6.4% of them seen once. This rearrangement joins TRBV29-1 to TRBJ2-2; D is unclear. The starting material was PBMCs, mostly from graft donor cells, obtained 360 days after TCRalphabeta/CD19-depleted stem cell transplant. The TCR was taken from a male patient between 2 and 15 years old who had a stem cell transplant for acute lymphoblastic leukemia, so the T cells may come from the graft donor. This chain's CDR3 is CSGGRASGELFF. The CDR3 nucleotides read TGCAGCGGGGGTAGGGCTTCCGGGGAGCTGTTTTTT.